The 3 T cell receptor beta chains in this list originate from one sample, sequenced in a study of regulatory T cells in long-lasting Graves disease. As for time point: persistent/refractory GD, antithyroid drugs over 5 years with positive TRAb. PBMC RNA was the source of the TCR library. Through Arm-PCR of CDR3 regions and iRepertoire HTBI primers, TCR beta libraries were built. TCRdb ran MiXCR on the multiplex PCR reads and lists one entry per CDR3 protein. The table includes 600,000 to 800,000 distinct CDR3 sequences, about 32% detected once. Sequenced here: peripheral blood mononuclear cells (PBMCs), sampled when the disease was refractory, from a patient treated with antithyroid drugs. The receptor set was obtained from a female donor with Graves disease.

The V call is TRBV25-1, the J call TRBJ1-4; D gene uncertain. CDR1 and CDR2 (germline): MGHDK, SYGVNS. With 2 bases removed from V and 8 bases from J, the gap between germline ends came to 6 bases. The CDR3 is 12 residues long. The CDR3 region is CASSEIEEKLFF. CDR3 bases: TGTGCCAGCAGTGAAATCGAAGAAAAACTGTTTTTT.

A few counts support this clonotype. The V and J genes are TRBV11-2 and TRBJ1-2; D is undetermined. Germline CDR1 SGHAT, CDR2 FQNNGV. V was trimmed by 5 bases and J by 9 bases, leaving 19 bases between them. CDR3 length: 14 residues. CDR3 sequence reads: CASSVSIYGDSYTF. The CDR3 bases are TGTGCCAGCAGCGTATCCATCTATGGGGATAGCTACACCTTC. Filled out from reference TRBV11-2 and TRBJ1-2, the complete variable domain reads EAGVAQSPRYKIIEKRQSVAFWCNPISGHATLYWYQQILGQGPKLLIQFQNNGVVDDSQLPKDRFSAERLKGVDSTLKIQPAKLEDSAVYLCASSVSIYGDSYTFGSGTRLTVV.

Comments on this clonotype: This clone may be a read error of a much larger clone one base away. This sequence joins TRBV15 and TRBJ1-5, with D hard to call. Between the trimmed V and J ends, which lost 1 base and 9 bases, there was a span of 7 bases. This CDR3 contains 12 residues. The V gene's germline CDR1 is LNHNV and CDR2 YYDKDF (reference sequence). The CDR3 sequence is CATSRVSGPQHF. The DNA of the CDR3 is TGTGCCACCAGCAGAGTATCGGGGCCCCAGCATTTT.